Listed below are T cell receptor beta chains from one sample, sequenced in a study of cytomegalovirus exposure and HLA in healthy donors. Repertoires were generated with immunoSEQ multiplex PCR, while TCRdb's copy carries only in-frame clones and drops some. Of 150,000 or so clones listed, more than 75% are singletons. The sample consisted of PBMCs. The receptor set was obtained from a man younger than 35 in good health and CMV-seropositive. The CDR3 runs from the conserved cysteine through the conserved F or W. The order of the fields is CDR3 protein, CDR3 DNA, J gene, clone size, D gene, V gene. A D gene is named only where the DNA matches it firmly. The size field is filled for only some rows; it gives once, few, many or a size class.

CDR3aa: CASSYTLGQNYEQYF; CDR3nt: TGTGCCAGCAGTTACACCCTGGGACAGAACTACGAGCAGTACTTC; j_gene: TRBJ2-7; abundance: -; d_gene: TRBD1; v_gene: TRBV6-5
CDR3aa: CASSPDVVGQRNTEAFF; CDR3nt: TGCGCCAGCAGCCCAGACGTCGTGGGACAGCGGAACACTGAAGCTTTCTTT; j_gene: TRBJ1-1; abundance: -; d_gene: TRBD1; v_gene: TRBV4-3
CDR3aa: CASSIRENTEAFF; CDR3nt: TGTGCCAGTAGTATACGGGAGAACACTGAAGCTTTCTTT; j_gene: TRBJ1-1; abundance: -; d_gene: -; v_gene: TRBV19
CDR3aa: CAWSVQGAWGANVLTF; CDR3nt: TGTGCCTGGAGTGTGCAGGGGGCGTGGGGGGCCAACGTCCTGACTTTC; j_gene: TRBJ2-6; abundance: -; d_gene: TRBD1; v_gene: TRBV30
CDR3aa: CASPATGGPNTGELFF; CDR3nt: TGTGCCAGCCCCGCAACGGGGGGGCCAAACACCGGGGAGCTGTTTTTT; j_gene: TRBJ2-2; abundance: -; d_gene: TRBD2; v_gene: TRBV18
CDR3aa: CASSLSRLNTEAFF; CDR3nt: TGTGCCAGCAGCTTATCCAGATTGAACACTGAAGCTTTCTTT; j_gene: TRBJ1-1; abundance: -; d_gene: -; v_gene: TRBV7-9
CDR3aa: CASSYGVAAYNEQFF; CDR3nt: TGTGCCAGCAGTTATGGGGTAGCGGCCTACAATGAGCAGTTCTTC; j_gene: TRBJ2-1; abundance: -; d_gene: -; v_gene: TRBV6-5
CDR3aa: CASSSLSDTQYF; CDR3nt: TGTGCCAGCAGCTCCCTTTCAGATACGCAGTATTTT; j_gene: TRBJ2-3; abundance: once; d_gene: -; v_gene: TRBV11-2
CDR3aa: CASSIHRQASNTEAFF; CDR3nt: TGTGCCAGCAGCATACATCGACAGGCATCAAACACTGAAGCTTTCTTT; j_gene: TRBJ1-1; abundance: -; d_gene: -; v_gene: TRBV9
CDR3aa: CASSSTGGYGYTF; CDR3nt: TGTGCCAGCAGCTCAACAGGGGGGTATGGCTACACCTTC; j_gene: TRBJ1-2; abundance: -; d_gene: TRBD1; v_gene: TRBV9
CDR3aa: CASSRSSSSRELFF; CDR3nt: TGTGCCAGCAGCCGTTCATCTAGCAGCAGGGAGCTGTTTTTT; j_gene: TRBJ2-2; abundance: -; d_gene: -; v_gene: TRBV9
CDR3aa: CASSFTHVNQPQHF; CDR3nt: TGTGCCAGCAGCTTCACACACGTCAATCAGCCCCAGCATTTT; j_gene: TRBJ1-5; abundance: -; d_gene: -; v_gene: TRBV5-8
CDR3aa: CASSSGSGYTDTQYF; CDR3nt: TGTGCCAGCAGTTCGGGGAGCGGCTACACAGATACGCAGTATTTT; j_gene: TRBJ2-3; abundance: -; d_gene: -; v_gene: TRBV9
CDR3aa: CASSYSGTNYGYTF; CDR3nt: TGTGCCAGCAGTTACTCCGGGACAAACTATGGCTACACCTTC; j_gene: TRBJ1-2; abundance: -; d_gene: -; v_gene: TRBV6-6
CDR3aa: CASSLDYDRAYEQYF; CDR3nt: TGTGCCAGCAGCTTAGACTACGACAGGGCCTATGAGCAGTACTTC; j_gene: TRBJ2-7; abundance: -; d_gene: TRBD1; v_gene: TRBV11-2
CDR3aa: CASSHRNQGAPTDTQYF; CDR3nt: TGTGCCAGCAGCCACAGAAACCAGGGGGCACCCACAGATACGCAGTATTTT; j_gene: TRBJ2-3; abundance: -; d_gene: TRBD1; v_gene: TRBV4-2
CDR3aa: CASSQRTGFGSGTDTQYF; CDR3nt: TGCGCCAGCAGCCAACGGACAGGGTTTGGGTCTGGCACAGATACGCAGTATTTT; j_gene: TRBJ2-3; abundance: -; d_gene: TRBD1; v_gene: TRBV4-3
CDR3aa: CSVLSGGTDTQYF; CDR3nt: TGCAGCGTTCTCAGCGGGGGCACAGATACGCAGTATTTT; j_gene: TRBJ2-3; abundance: -; d_gene: TRBD2; v_gene: TRBV29-1
CDR3aa: CASSPTSGTGIDEQYF; CDR3nt: TGTGCCAGCAGTCCGACTTCCGGGACAGGGATTGACGAGCAGTACTTC; j_gene: TRBJ2-7; abundance: -; d_gene: TRBD1; v_gene: TRBV7-9
CDR3aa: CAIHEGREGLNEQFF; CDR3nt: TGTGCCATCCATGAAGGGCGGGAGGGCCTCAATGAGCAGTTCTTC; j_gene: TRBJ2-1; abundance: -; d_gene: TRBD2; v_gene: TRBV10-3